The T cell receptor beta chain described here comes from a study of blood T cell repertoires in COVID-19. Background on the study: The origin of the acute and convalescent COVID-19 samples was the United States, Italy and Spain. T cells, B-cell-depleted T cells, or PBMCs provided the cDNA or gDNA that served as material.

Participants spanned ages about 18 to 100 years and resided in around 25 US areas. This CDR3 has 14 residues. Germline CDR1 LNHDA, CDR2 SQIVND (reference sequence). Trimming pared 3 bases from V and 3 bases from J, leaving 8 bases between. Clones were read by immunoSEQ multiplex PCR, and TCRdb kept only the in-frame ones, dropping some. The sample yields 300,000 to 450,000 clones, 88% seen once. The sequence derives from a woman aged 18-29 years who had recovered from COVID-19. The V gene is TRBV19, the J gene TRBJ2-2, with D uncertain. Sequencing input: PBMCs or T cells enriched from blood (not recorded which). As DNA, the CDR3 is TGTGCCAGTAGTATGAGTCGGGACACCGGGGAGCTGTTTTTT. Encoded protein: CASSMSRDTGELFF.